The 32 T cell receptor beta chains in this list originate from one sample, sequenced in a study of OX40 agonist ivuxolimab in advanced cancers. Method: immunoSEQ multiplex PCR; TCRdb's copy keeps in-frame clones and lacks some. The sample has about 120,000 clones, 90% to 95% seen once. The source was CD4+ or CD8+ T cells sorted from blood, collected in a trial of the OX40 agonist ivuxolimab. The origin of the receptors is an adult with an advanced solid tumor such as melanoma, head and neck, liver or kidney cancer.

This sequence joins TRBV19 and TRBJ1-4, with a possible D match to TRBD1 (6 bases). From germline, CDR1 is LNHDA and CDR2 SQIVND (reference sequence). V dropped 5 bases and J dropped 4 bases, with 17 bases sitting between them. The CDR3 length is 16 residues. The CDR3 DNA follows: TGTGCCAGTAGTTCAGAGTCCGGGACAAATAATGAAAAACTGTTTTTT. This gives the protein CASSSESGTNNEKLFF.

The chain couples TRBV6-1 to TRBJ1-2, with TRBD1 as a possible D gene (6 bases). Germline V gene sequence: CDR1 MNHNS, CDR2 SASEGT. V lost 5 bases to trimming and J lost 4 bases, with 8 bases between them. The CDR3 runs 12 residues. In DNA form, the CDR3 reads TGTGCCAGCAGTTGGACAGTCTATGGCTACACCTTC. Its translation is CASSWTVYGYTF.

The gene calls are TRBV9 and TRBJ2-1, with 10 bases identical to TRBD2. Germline V gene sequence: CDR1 SGDLS, CDR2 YYNGEE. There are 15 residues in the CDR3. With 3 bases clipped from V and 4 bases from J, the junction kept 4 bases outside the gene matches. The CDR3 nucleotides read TGTGCCAGCAGCGCCGGGACTAGCGAATACAATGAGCAGTTCTTC. This gives the protein CASSAGTSEYNEQFF.

The genes are TRBV18 and TRBJ2-3; D remains unclear. Trimming shortened V by 2 bases and J by 0 bases, and 9 bases separated the two germline ends. From germline, CDR1 is KGHSH and CDR2 LQKENI. This CDR3 is built from 15 residues. CDR3 sequence: CASSPARTSTDTQYF. CDR3 in DNA: TGTGCCAGCTCACCAGCCAGAACCAGCACAGATACGCAGTATTTT.

This chain connects TRBV5-1 to TRBJ2-4; 9 bases are a match to TRBD1. Trimming cost V 4 bases and J 7 bases; bases outside gene matches: 6. The CDR3 length is 14 residues. CDR1 is SGHRS and CDR2 is YFSETQ in the germline V gene. The CDR3, as DNA: TGCGCCAGCAGCCTCGGACAGGGGAGGAACATTCAGTACTTC. Residues: CASSLGQGRNIQYF.

The genes are TRBV5-1 and TRBJ1-1; D is perhaps TRBD1 (6 bases). Looked up from germline, CDR1 is SGHRS and CDR2 is YFSETQ. This CDR3 contains 14 residues. V was cut by 1 base and J by 3 bases, with 10 bases left in between. CDR3 DNA: TGCGCCAGCAGCTTGCTAACAGGGTACACTGAAGCTTTCTTT. Translating gives CASSLLTGYTEAFF.

The chain carries TRBV19 and TRBJ1-2; D gene uncertain. Trimming took 2 bases from V and 1 from J, leaving 11 bases between them. The CDR3 contains 15 residues. Germline lookup yields CDR1 LNHDA and CDR2 SQIVND (reference sequence). CDR3 in amino acids: CASSILGAINYGYTF. DNA for the CDR3: TGTGCCAGTAGTATATTAGGCGCCATTAACTATGGCTACACCTTC.

This chain uses TRBV29-1 with TRBJ2-2; TRBD2 aligns across 7 bases. Germline CDR1 and CDR2: SQVTM and ANQGSEA. Trimming cost V 4 bases and J 5 bases; bases outside gene matches: 13. There are 16 residues in the CDR3. The CDR3 nucleotides read TGCAGCGTTGGGATGGTGGAGGGAGGGAGGACCGGGGAGCTGTTTTTT. The encoded protein is CSVGMVEGGRTGELFF.

The chain has TRBV19 and TRBJ1-2; tentatively, D is TRBD1 (6 bases). Between the trimmed V and J ends, which lost 2 bases and 4 bases, there was a span of 14 bases. The CDR3 consists of 15 residues. Per germline, CDR1 LNHDA and CDR2 SQIVND (reference sequence). As DNA, the CDR3 is TGTGCCAGTAGTATATTCAGGGGAGGGCTCTATGGCTACACCTTC. Protein: CASSIFRGGLYGYTF.

The chain combines TRBV9 with TRBJ1-2, with D uncertain. V was trimmed by 1 base and J by 4 bases, leaving 8 bases between them. This CDR3 is built from 13 residues. CDR1 and CDR2 (germline): SGDLS, YYNGEE. CDR3 protein: CASSVLSGYGYTF. CDR3 nucleotides: TGTGCCAGCAGCGTATTATCCGGCTATGGCTACACCTTC.

The chain uses TRBV6-5 and TRBJ1-1, with D tentatively TRBD1 (5 bases). V lost 6 bases and J 0 bases, leaving 11 bases between the germline ends. This CDR3 contains 14 residues. Germline CDR1 MNHEY, CDR2 SVGAGI. The CDR3 loop is CASRTATVNTEAFF. The CDR3 DNA reads TGTGCCAGCAGAACCGCGACAGTGAACACTGAAGCTTTCTTT.

The V call is TRBV4-2, the J call TRBJ1-3, with D uncertain. The CDR3 runs 16 residues. The germline gives CDR1 LGHNA, CDR2 YNFKEQ. The V end was cut by 1 base, the J end by 2 bases, with 12 bases between. In DNA, the CDR3 is TGTGCCAGCAGCCAAGTAGGGCTACAAACTGGAAACACCATATATTTT. Amino acid sequence: CASSQVGLQTGNTIYF.

The count of this clone is one. This chain uses TRBV4-1 with TRBJ1-5; 11 bases line up with TRBD1. From germline, CDR1 is MGHRA and CDR2 YSYEKL. The CDR3 runs 17 residues. J lost 8 bases, V lost 0 bases, and 9 bases had no gene match. The CDR3 here is CASSQDGDGTGGKPQHF. DNA of the CDR3: TGCGCCAGCAGCCAAGATGGGGACGGGACAGGGGGAAAGCCCCAGCATTTT.

The CDR3 nucleotides are TGTGCCATCAGTGATTCCGGGACAGGGGTCACCAGCTCTGGAAACACCATATATTTT. It yields the protein CAISDSGTGVTSSGNTIYF. V is TRBV10-3 and J is TRBJ1-3; 10 bases are shared with TRBD1. This CDR3 spans 19 amino acids. CDR1 is ENHRY and CDR2 is SYGVKD in the germline V gene. V lost 3 bases and J lost 0; bases outside the gene matches: 11.

The genes are TRBV7-9 and TRBJ1-1; D unresolved. The CDR3 sequence is 15 residues long. Germline CDR1 and CDR2: SEHNR and FQNEAQ (reference sequence). V was shortened by 5 bases and J by 6 bases, with 19 bases between the two germline ends. The CDR3, as DNA: TGTGCCAGCAGCCGACCATTTGTAGAGGGCTCTGAAGCTTTCTTT. The encoded protein is CASSRPFVEGSEAFF.

The V call is TRBV19, the J call TRBJ1-1; D possibly corresponds to TRBD1 (5 bases). The CDR3 loop spans 12 amino acids. Deletions cut 5 bases from V and 3 bases from J, with 7 bases between. CDR1 and CDR2 (germline): LNHDA, SQIVND (reference sequence). The chain's CDR3 is CASSFRDTEAFF. The CDR3 coding sequence is TGTGCCAGTAGTTTCAGGGACACTGAAGCTTTCTTT.

The rearrangement links TRBV6-6 to TRBJ1-2; possibly TRBD1 for D (5 bases). V was clipped by 2 bases and J by 4 bases, with 8 bases between them. The germline V gene encodes CDR1 MNHNY and CDR2 SVGAGI (reference sequence). The CDR3 extends over 13 amino acids. In DNA, the CDR3 is TGTGCCAGCAGTTACGGGGGGATCTATGGCTACACCTTC. Translated, it gives CASSYGGIYGYTF.

The chain couples TRBV9 to TRBJ1-1; 9 positions agree with TRBD1. V gave up 0 bases and J gave up 9 bases; unmatched junction bases: 6. Germline V CDR1 and CDR2: SGDLS, YYNGEE. The CDR3 is 14 residues long. This chain's CDR3 is CASSVAQDRGKAFF. The CDR3 nucleotides read TGTGCCAGCAGCGTAGCCCAAGACAGGGGGAAAGCTTTCTTT.

The V and J genes are TRBV6-1 and TRBJ2-7; D unresolved. CDR1 MNHNS and CDR2 SASEGT come from the germline V gene. The CDR3 sequence is 16 residues long. The V end was cut by 2 bases, the J end by 0 bases, with 14 bases between. The CDR3 sequence is CASSELLMVGSYEQYF. For the CDR3, the DNA is TGTGCCAGCAGTGAATTGCTCATGGTGGGCTCCTACGAGCAGTACTTC.

This chain uses TRBV5-1 with TRBJ1-3; possible D gene TRBD1, 6 bases. Germline CDR1 is SGHRS and CDR2 is YFSETQ. The CDR3 covers 15 residues. V was cut by 0 bases and J by 2 bases, with 9 bases left in between. CDR3 bases: TGCGCCAGCAGCTTGGTCCGGGGGCCTGGAAACACCATATATTTT. Its protein product is CASSLVRGPGNTIYF. Based on the CDR3 plus reference TRBV5-1 and TRBJ1-3, the full variable domain is KAGVTQTPRYLIKTRGQQVTLSCSPISGHRSVSWYQQTPGQGLQFLFEYFSETQRNKGNFPGRFSGRQFSNSRSEMNVSTLELGDSALYLCASSLVRGPGNTIYFGEGSWLTVV.

V gene TRBV9 combines with J gene TRBJ2-1; D may be TRBD2 (5 bases). CDR3 length: 16 residues. Trimming removed 0 bases from V and 5 bases from J, with 15 bases in between. Germline CDR1 SGDLS, CDR2 YYNGEE. The CDR3: CASSVALLERDNEQFF. DNA of the CDR3: TGTGCCAGCAGCGTAGCCCTCTTAGAGAGGGACAATGAGCAGTTCTTC.

The gene calls are TRBV27 and TRBJ2-6; D unclear. V was trimmed by 3 bases and J by 1 base, leaving 7 bases between them. Looked up from germline, CDR1 is MNHEY and CDR2 is SMNVEV (reference sequence). The CDR3 spans 15 residues. CDR3 amino acids: CASSLQVSGANVLTF. The CDR3 region has the DNA TGTGCCAGCAGTTTGCAAGTTTCTGGGGCCAACGTCCTGACTTTC.

The chain links TRBV6-1 to TRBJ2-7, with D perhaps TRBD1 (5 bases). V lost 7 bases and J 3 bases, leaving 19 bases between the germline ends. The CDR3 totals 15 residues. Germline V gene data show CDR1 as MNHNS and CDR2 as SASEGT. The CDR3: CASTNQKARGYEQYF. The CDR3 nucleotides are TGTGCCAGCACCAACCAGAAGGCTAGGGGCTACGAGCAGTACTTC.

The gene calls are TRBV19 and TRBJ2-2, with 7 nucleotides matching TRBD1. This CDR3 contains 14 residues. Germline values: CDR1 LNHDA, CDR2 SQIVND (reference sequence). V shed 7 bases and J 5 bases; nucleotides not matched to a gene: 7. For the CDR3, the DNA is TGTGCCAGTAAATACAGGGGCGGTACCGGGGAGCTGTTTTTT. It codes for CASKYRGGTGELFF.

The chain joins TRBV20-1 to TRBJ1-2; D is ambiguous. V was trimmed by 3 bases and J by 8 bases, leaving 7 bases between them. CDR1 and CDR2 (germline): DFQATT, SNEGSKA (reference sequence). This CDR3 region has 10 residues. The CDR3 DNA sequence: TGCAGTGCTAGGGGGAGAGGCTACACCTTC. It codes for CSARGRGYTF.

The chain links TRBV27 to TRBJ2-7; TRBD2 matches at 13 bases. Per the germline V gene, CDR1 is MNHEY and CDR2 is SMNVEV (reference sequence). With V trimmed by 5 bases and J by 4 bases, 14 bases remained unmatched. The CDR3 is 18 residues long. The CDR3 is CASSLHTLTSGRDYEQYF. CDR3 nucleotides: TGTGCCAGCAGTCTCCATACCCTAACTAGCGGGAGGGATTACGAGCAGTACTTC.

V and J are TRBV2 and TRBJ2-3; 11 nucleotides match TRBD2. Germline V gene sequence: CDR1 SNHLY, CDR2 FYNNEI. This CDR3 has 15 residues. Trimming cost V 10 bases and J 2 bases; bases outside gene matches: 8. DNA for the CDR3: TGTGCCACCTCCACTAGCGGGGGACCCACAGATACGCAGTATTTT. This codes for CATSTSGGPTDTQYF.

The rearrangement links TRBV4-1 to TRBJ2-2; D not resolved. Per germline, CDR1 MGHRA and CDR2 YSYEKL. This CDR3 is built from 13 residues. V gave up 4 bases and J gave up 1 base, with 4 bases separating them. The CDR3: CASSRVNTGELFF. The CDR3 DNA reads as TGCGCCAGCAGCCGAGTGAACACCGGGGAGCTGTTTTTT.

This clone was found a few times. The gene calls are TRBV19 and TRBJ1-5; D uncertain. V was cut by 6 bases and J by 5 bases, with 14 bases left in between. This CDR3 has 14 residues. Germline loops: CDR1 LNHDA, CDR2 SQIVND (reference sequence). CDR3 coding DNA: TGTGCCAGTAGCTTCAATTGGGCTGATCAGCCCCAGCATTTT. Amino acid sequence: CASSFNWADQPQHF.

The genes are TRBV7-3 and TRBJ2-1; 9 bases fit TRBD1. Germline loops: CDR1 SGHTA, CDR2 FQGTGA. V gave up 2 bases and J gave up 7 bases; unmatched junction bases: 3. The CDR3 has 14 amino acids. The chain's CDR3 is CASSLAQGANEQFF. CDR3 nucleotides: TGTGCCAGCAGCTTAGCACAGGGGGCAAATGAGCAGTTCTTC.

The rearrangement uses TRBV7-3 and TRBJ1-2, with TRBD1 identical over 7 bases. This CDR3 spans 15 amino acids. In germline, CDR1 is SGHTA, CDR2 FQGTGA. Trimming took 5 bases from V and 0 from J; bases not matched to a gene: 6. The CDR3 DNA is TGTGCCAGCAGCCCTACCGGGACAGCTAACTATGGCTACACCTTC. This gives the protein CASSPTGTANYGYTF.

V gene TRBV9 combines with J gene TRBJ1-2; no clear D. The CDR3 loop spans 16 amino acids. Germline V gene data show CDR1 as SGDLS and CDR2 as YYNGEE. V lost 0 bases and J 5 bases, leaving 17 bases between the germline ends. The CDR3 nucleotides are TGTGCCAGCAGCGTAGTAAGTGTGGCAGGCCTATATGGCTACACCTTC. Residues: CASSVVSVAGLYGYTF. Supplemented by reference TRBV9 and TRBJ1-2, the full variable domain reads DSGVTQTPKHLITATGQRVTLRCSPRSGDLSVYWYQQSLDQGLQFLIQYYNGEERAKGNILERFSAQQFPDLHSELNLSSLELGDSALYFCASSVVSVAGLYGYTFGSGTRLTVV.